A selection of T cell receptor beta chains follows, all from one sample in a study of vaccination effects on CD4 cells after COVID-19. Their target antigens are unknown. Sequenced by immunoSEQ multiplex PCR; TCRdb stores in-frame clones only, minus some. The top ten hold around 1.3% of the sample, which has approximately 70,000 clones, approximately 81% seen once. The specimen comprised CD4+ T cells from PBMCs cultured with HCoV-229E spike peptides, sampled after COVID-19 vaccination. The source of these receptors is a human donor who received a COVID-19 vaccine. CDR3s include the opening cysteine and the closing phenylalanine or tryptophan. A D gene is named only where the DNA matches it firmly. Rows may omit the clone size; those that give it use once, few, many or a size class.

clone size	V gene	D gene	J gene	CDR3 DNA	CDR3 protein
.	TRBV9	TRBD1	TRBJ1-4	TGTGCCAGCAGCACCAGATCAGGGGGGGGCCGTGAAAAACTGTTTTTT	CASSTRSGGGREKLFF
.	TRBV19	TRBD1	TRBJ1-2	TGTGCCAGTAGTATGCGGCAGGGGGCAAAAGGCTACACCTTC	CASSMRQGAKGYTF
few	TRBV6-6	.	TRBJ1-2	TGTGCCAGCACCCGCAGGGAGTATGGCTACACCTTC	CASTRREYGYTF
.	TRBV7-9	.	TRBJ1-5	TGTGCCAGCAGCATGCAGGGAGATCAGCCCCAGCATTTT	CASSMQGDQPQHF
.	TRBV7-2	TRBD1	TRBJ1-5	TGTGCCAGCAGCTCTGGACAGGGGGCGGGTCAGCCCCAGCATTTT	CASSSGQGAGQPQHF
.	TRBV28	.	TRBJ1-6	TGTGCCAGCAGGGGGAATAATTCACCCCTCCACTTT	CASRGNNSPLHF
.	TRBV11-1	.	TRBJ2-5	TGTGCCAGCAGCCTAAGGAAAGTTTCATGGGAGACCCAGTACTTC	CASSLRKVSWETQYF
.	TRBV7-2	.	TRBJ2-2	TGTGCCAGCAGCTTAGCCCCGTCGAACACCGGGGAGCTGTTTTTT	CASSLAPSNTGELFF
.	TRBV9	.	TRBJ1-1	TGTGCCAGCAGCGCCTCCCTCTTGGAGACTGAAGCTTTCTTT	CASSASLLETEAFF
.	TRBV11-1	.	TRBJ1-1	TGTGCCAGCGGACTCCATGGTTTGAACACTGAAGCTTTCTTT	CASGLHGLNTEAFF
.	TRBV5-5	.	TRBJ2-6	TGTGCCAGCAGCTCTATTTTAGGCTCTGGGGCCAACGTCCTGACTTTC	CASSSILGSGANVLTF
once	TRBV25-1	TRBD2	TRBJ2-5	TGTGCCAGCAGTGATGGAGCGGGGGGGCGGGAGACCCAGTACTTC	CASSDGAGGRETQYF
.	TRBV18	TRBD1	TRBJ2-2	TGTGCCAGCTCACCGAGGCCGGGACAGGGCACCGGGGAGCTGTTTTTT	CASSPRPGQGTGELFF
.	TRBV24-1	.	TRBJ2-5	TGTGCCACCAGTGACCCGACGGATTCGGGAGAGACCCAGTACTTC	CATSDPTDSGETQYF
few	TRBV2	.	TRBJ1-6	TGTGCCAGCTCCCCCTGGCAGGGGTATAATTCACCCCTCCACTTT	CASSPWQGYNSPLHF
few	TRBV7-3	.	TRBJ2-3	TGTGCCAGCAGCTTAAGGGGGGGCTTCACAGATACGCAGTATTTT	CASSLRGGFTDTQYF
.	TRBV3-1/TRBV3-2	TRBD1	TRBJ1-3	TGTGCCAGCAGCCAAGATCCTAACAGGGGGTCTGGAAACACCATATATTTT	CASSQDPNRGSGNTIYF
few	TRBV5-5	.	TRBJ1-5	TGTGCCAGCAGCTCTAGCTATAGCAATCAGCCCCAGCATTTT	CASSSSYSNQPQHF
few	TRBV28	.	TRBJ1-2	TGTGCCAGCAGTTTCTTGACAGGTGGGGCCTATGGCTACACCTTC	CASSFLTGGAYGYTF
.	TRBV6-5	TRBD1	TRBJ1-5	TGTGCCAGCAGACCCCACAGGGGAGGCAATCAGCCCCAGCATTTT	CASRPHRGGNQPQHF
.	TRBV6-4	.	TRBJ2-3	TGTGCCAGCAGCCCTAATTCAGCGGCCACTAGCACAGATACGCAGTATTTT	CASSPNSAATSTDTQYF
.	TRBV7-9	.	TRBJ1-2	TGTGCCAGCAGGTCAGATAACTATGGCTACACCTTC	CASRSDNYGYTF
.	TRBV9	TRBD2	TRBJ2-1	TGTGCCAGCAGCGTAGCCCCAGGCGGGGGTGAGCAGTTCTTC	CASSVAPGGGEQFF
.	TRBV19	.	TRBJ2-4	TGTGCCAGTAGCTCCGGGACACCCCGACAAGGGAGGGGGTTAGCCAAAAACATTCAGTACTTC	CASSSGTPRQGRGLAKNIQYF
once	TRBV6-2/TRBV6-3	.	TRBJ2-2	TGTGCCAGCAGTCCGACGGAGCACTTCACCGGGGAGCTGTTTTTT	CASSPTEHFTGELFF
few	TRBV30	.	TRBJ1-1	TGTGCCTCTACGGACAGCCCCGTGGGCACTGAAGCTTTCTTT	CASTDSPVGTEAFF
.	TRBV7-2	TRBD1	TRBJ1-1	TGTGCCAGCAGCGGACAGGTCCTGAACACTGAAGCTTTCTTT	CASSGQVLNTEAFF
.	TRBV18	TRBD2	TRBJ2-5	TGTGCCAGCTCACCACCCCCAGGTTATCGGACTAGCAAAGAGACCCAGTACTTC	CASSPPPGYRTSKETQYF
.	TRBV14	.	TRBJ1-1	TGTGCCAGCAGCCAAGGGTTCTGGGGCACTGAAGCTTTCTTT	CASSQGFWGTEAFF
.	TRBV19	.	TRBJ1-1	TGTGCCAGTAGTATTGGGACGTACTACACTGAAGCTTTCTTT	CASSIGTYYTEAFF
.	TRBV5-1	.	TRBJ1-4	TGCGCCAGCAGCCCAGGGACATCTAATGAAAAACTGTTTTTT	CASSPGTSNEKLFF
few	TRBV6-2/TRBV6-3	.	TRBJ1-5	TGTGCCAGCAGTTCACGCAGAGTCAGCAATCAGCCCCAGCATTTT	CASSSRRVSNQPQHF
.	TRBV20-1	.	TRBJ1-1	TGCAGTGCTAGTGGCCTCATGAACACTGAAGCTTTCTTT	CSASGLMNTEAFF
.	TRBV11-2	.	TRBJ1-2	TGTGCCAGCAGCCCCTCAGGGGAAGGCTATGGCTACACCTTC	CASSPSGEGYGYTF
.	TRBV19	.	TRBJ1-5	TGTGCCAGTAACCGGGATAGCAATCAGCCCCAGCATTTT	CASNRDSNQPQHF
.	TRBV10-2	.	TRBJ1-2	TGCGCCAGCAGTTCAGGGTTTGCCTATGGCTACACCTTC	CASSSGFAYGYTF
once	TRBV7-9	.	TRBJ1-4	TGTGCCAGCAGCACTGATGGGTTAGTCAATGAAAAACTGTTTTTT	CASSTDGLVNEKLFF